These 13 T cell receptor beta chains were all obtained from the same sample, sequenced in a study of STAT5B mutations in CD4+ large granular lymphocyte leukemia (dated by TCRdb to 2022 to 2024). Library method: the immunoSEQ multiplex PCR assay. TCRdb carries this immuneACCESS record with in-frame sequences only. Its versions omit some clonotypes, under half of them owing to an unresolved V gene in the studies checked, with the rest unexplained. The sample table holds 7,500 to 8,500 clones, of which 65% to 80% were seen once. The ten largest clones represent 67% of the sample. Specimen: PBMCs. These receptors came from a woman aged 60-75 years with CD4+ T-cell large granular lymphocyte leukemia.

The CDR3 nucleotides are TGTGCCAGCAGTTTAGGGGGTTTTGGGGGTCCTGACTACGAGCAGTACTTC. Its translation is CASSLGGFGGPDYEQYF. The rearrangement uses TRBV28 and TRBJ2-7; D might be TRBD1 or TRBD2, each matching 5 bases. V lost 2 bases and J lost 3, with 20 bases in between. Germline lookup yields CDR1 MDHEN and CDR2 SYDVKM. This CDR3 contains 17 residues.

The CDR3 DNA reads TGCGCCAGCAGGTCCCTAGCGGGGCCCTACGAGCAGTACTTC. Translation gives CASRSLAGPYEQYF. This chain links TRBV5-1 with TRBJ2-7; TRBD2 agrees at 9 bases. CDR1 is SGHRS, CDR2 YFSETQ, per germline. CDR3 length: 14 residues. The trim removed 5 bases at V and 2 bases at J, leaving 5 bases unmatched.

This sequence joins TRBV27 and TRBJ2-7, with 8 bases that match TRBD1. The germline V gene has CDR1 MNHEY and CDR2 SMNVEV (reference sequence). The CDR3 has 15 residues. V shed 0 bases, J shed 7 bases, and the junction held 8 bases outside the gene matches. CDR3 region: CASSLSPDRANEQYF. CDR3 DNA: TGTGCCAGCAGTTTATCTCCGGACAGGGCAAATGAGCAGTACTTC.

The genes are TRBV6-6 and TRBJ2-1, with TRBD2 identical over 8 bases. CDR1 is MNHNY, CDR2 SVGAGI, per germline (reference sequence). The CDR3 extends over 16 amino acids. V gave up 2 bases and J gave up 10 bases; unmatched junction bases: 13. The DNA of the CDR3 is TGTGCCAGCAGTTACGGGCCGGGGGGGCCCAAAGGGGAGCAGTTCTTC. This codes for CASSYGPGGPKGEQFF.

The rearrangement links TRBV11-2 to TRBJ1-1; D call uncertain. Germline V gene lookup returns CDR1 SGHAT and CDR2 FQNNGV. The CDR3 runs to 14 residues. Deletions cut 1 base from V and 6 bases from J, with 12 bases between. The chain's CDR3 is CASSLGGRVSEAFF. In DNA, the CDR3 is TGTGCCAGCAGCTTAGGAGGGAGGGTATCTGAAGCTTTCTTT.

In nucleotides, the CDR3 is TGTGCCAGCGGGGACAGGGCGGGAGAGACCCAGTACTTC. This codes for CASGDRAGETQYF. The rearrangement uses TRBV27 and TRBJ2-5; 9 bases align to TRBD1. With V trimmed by 8 bases and J by 4 bases, 5 bases remained unmatched. The CDR3 loop spans 13 amino acids. Per germline, CDR1 MNHEY and CDR2 SMNVEV (reference sequence).

This chain uses TRBV2 with TRBJ2-5, with a weak D call TRBD1 (6 bases). The germline gives CDR1 SNHLY, CDR2 FYNNEI. This CDR3 contains 14 residues. The V end was cut by 3 bases, the J end by 2 bases, with 10 bases between. DNA of the CDR3: TGTGCCAGCAGTGACAGGGGTGGACAAGAGACCCAGTACTTC. It is translated as CASSDRGGQETQYF.

This rearrangement joins TRBV5-6 to TRBJ1-2; unclear D gene. CDR1 and CDR2 from the germline V gene are SGHDT and YYEEEE. Trimming left V 0 bases short and J 2 bases short, with 14 bases between. The CDR3 is 16 amino acids. As DNA, the CDR3 is TGTGCCAGCAGCTTGGGAATCCACCCTCGGAACTATGGCTACACCTTC. This sequence encodes CASSLGIHPRNYGYTF.

This clone was picked up one time. V is TRBV7-8 and J is TRBJ2-7, with D tentatively TRBD1 (6 bases). Between the trimmed V and J ends, which lost 3 bases and 2 bases, there was a span of 17 bases. The CDR3 length is 16 residues. CDR1 SGHVS and CDR2 FQNEAQ come from the germline V gene. The CDR3 reads CASSFSGRQGTYEQYF. CDR3 bases: TGTGCCAGCAGCTTTTCCGGGCGTCAGGGGACCTACGAGCAGTACTTC. Supplemented by reference TRBV7-8 and TRBJ2-7, the full variable domain reads GAGVSQSPRYKVAKRGQDVALRCDPISGHVSLFWYQQALGQGPEFLTYFQNEAQLDKSGLPSDRFFAERPEGSVSTLKIQRTQQEDSAVYLCASSFSGRQGTYEQYFGPGTRLTVT.

The V call is TRBV29-1, the J call TRBJ2-7; TRBD1 is a possible D gene (6 bases). Trimming removed 5 bases at V and 5 bases at J, with 10 bases between. The CDR3 is made up of 11 amino acids. Germline CDR1 SQVTM, CDR2 ANQGSEA. The CDR3 DNA is TGCAGCGTTACAGGGACCCACGAGCAGTACTTC. Residues: CSVTGTHEQYF.

The chain links TRBV5-1 to TRBJ2-7, with 7 bases identical to TRBD2. The CDR3 consists of 15 residues. Trimming took 4 bases from V and 4 from J; bases not matched to a gene: 11. Germline V gene data show CDR1 as SGHRS and CDR2 as YFSETQ. CDR3 coding DNA: TGCGCCAGCAGCCCCAGGGAGCGGGGACTTTACGAGCAGTACTTC. Its translation is CASSPRERGLYEQYF.

The V and J genes are TRBV19 and TRBJ2-2; D assignment may be TRBD1 or TRBD2 (6 bases each). V lost 4 bases and J lost 5, with 26 bases in between. This CDR3 is 19 amino acids long. Germline CDR1 is LNHDA and CDR2 is SQIVND (reference sequence). As DNA, the CDR3 is TGTGCCAGTAGTAGCCCCCTATGGAGGAGGGGTCAGGGGACCGGGGAGCTGTTTTTT. It encodes CASSSPLWRRGQGTGELFF.

The V gene is TRBV9, the J gene TRBJ1-1; D is unresolved. The V end lost 5 bases, the J end lost 2 bases, and 13 bases lay between the germline ends. Germline V gene data show CDR1 as SGDLS and CDR2 as YYNGEE. The CDR3 spans 14 residues. The CDR3 loop is CASSNMQGNTEAFF. CDR3 nucleotides: TGTGCCAGCAGTAATATGCAAGGAAACACTGAAGCTTTCTTT.